The 2 T cell receptor beta chains in this list originate from one sample, sequenced in a study of vaccination and CD4 T cells after COVID-19. The Oncomine TCR Beta short-read assay was applied to DNA of cultured CD4+ T cells. TCRdb ran MiXCR on the PCR reads and lists one entry per CDR3 protein. The sample carries around 20,000 distinct CDR3 sequences, roughly 50% recorded once. Treatment meaning: roughly 10-day PBMC culture with coronavirus spike peptide pools or control peptides (ViraFEST assay). These receptors have no identified antigens. The sample consisted of CD4+ T cells from blood, cultured in vitro. The receptors come from a human donor who had recovered from COVID-19.

The chain employs TRBV25-1 and TRBJ1-3, with 9 bases identical to TRBD1. CDR3 length: 16 residues. Looked up from germline, CDR1 is MGHDK and CDR2 is SYGVNS. The trim removed 4 bases at V and 4 bases at J, leaving 8 bases unmatched. CDR3 bases: TGTGCCAGCAGTGCAAACAGGGGGCTCTGGGGAAACACCATATATTTT. Translated, it gives CASSANRGLWGNTIYF.

This clonotype has only a few counts. V is TRBV6-1 and J is TRBJ1-2; 8 bases line up with TRBD1. This CDR3 has 15 residues. Per the germline V gene, CDR1 is MNHNS and CDR2 is SASEGT. With 2 bases clipped from V and 7 bases from J, the junction kept 9 bases outside the gene matches. In DNA form, the CDR3 reads TGTGCCAGCAGTGAATCGACAGGGGAGTATGGTGGCTACACCTTC. Protein: CASSESTGEYGGYTF.